Reported below is one T cell receptor (beta chain). CDR3 length equals 14 residues. Per germline, CDR1 LGHNT and CDR2 FRNRAP. Trimming removed 1 base at V and 5 bases at J, with 8 bases between. Original processing notes: Reference gene primer amplification in the assay estimated nucleated cell counts. Sequencing used immunoSEQ multiplex PCR; TCRdb keeps in-frame clones, though not all of them. V and J calls and clone size follow that table, whereas D and trimming were derived from the DNA. The sample carries 180,000 or so clones, 75% to 85% recorded once. These data originate in a study of blood T cell repertoires in COVID-19. Across the study: COVID-19 samples, acute and convalescent, were from the United States, Italy and Spain. PBMCs, B-cell-depleted T cells, or T cells were the source of the cDNA or gDNA that made up the material.

While infection was still active, Seattle patients were enrolled and then followed longitudinally. Sequenced: peripheral blood. The source is a woman in her forties with COVID-19, enrolled during active disease. This sequence joins TRBV12-5 and TRBJ2-2; a weak D match, TRBD2 (6 bases). The CDR3 DNA is TGTGCTAGTGGTTTGGCAGGGAGGACCGGGGAGCTGTTTTTT. Amino acids: CASGLAGRTGELFF.